A single sample is the source of the 21 T cell receptor beta chains below, sequenced in a study of blood T cell repertoires in COVID-19. Some clones are missing from TCRdb's copy, which holds only in-frame ones; the method was immunoSEQ multiplex PCR. The sample lists a few hundred thousand clones, more than 80% occurring once. The sequencing input was PBMCs or T cells enriched from blood (not recorded which). These receptor sequences come from a man aged 25-40 years who had recovered from COVID-19.

This chain uses TRBV6-4 with TRBJ1-2, with D maybe TRBD1 (6 bases). Trimming took off 7 bases at V and 4 bases at J, with 10 bases between the two ends. Per germline, CDR1 MRHNA and CDR2 SNTAGT. The CDR3 loop spans 12 amino acids. Here the CDR3 reads CASKGDGYGYTF. The CDR3 DNA is TGTGCCAGCAAGGGGGATGGCTATGGCTACACCTTC.

The rearrangement joins TRBV19 to TRBJ1-5; no firm D call. V was trimmed by 5 bases and J by 0 bases, leaving 17 bases between them. This CDR3 has 17 residues. Germline lookup yields CDR1 LNHDA and CDR2 SQIVND (reference sequence). CDR3 sequence: CASSQHVVSNSNQPQHF. The CDR3 DNA is TGTGCCAGTAGTCAACATGTGGTCAGTAATAGCAATCAGCCCCAGCATTTT.

The rearrangement joins TRBV28 to TRBJ2-7, with TRBD1 as a possible D gene (5 bases). V lost 2 bases and J lost 6, with 17 bases in between. The V gene's germline CDR1 is MDHEN and CDR2 SYDVKM. This CDR3 is 15 amino acids long. The CDR3 spells CASSLRPRAPGEQYF. In DNA form, the CDR3 reads TGTGCCAGCAGTTTACGGCCCAGGGCCCCTGGCGAGCAGTACTTC.

V usage is TRBV21-1 and J usage is TRBJ2-7; TRBD2, the D gene given by the table, was not confirmed from the DNA. TRBV21-1 is labeled a pseudogene. The CDR3 contains 16 residues. The CDR3 region is CASSKETSGRFYEQYF. CDR3 bases: TGTGCCAGCAGCAAAGAGACTAGCGGGAGGTTTTACGAGCAGTACTTC.

The genes are TRBV4-2 and TRBJ1-1; 9 nucleotides line up with TRBD1. CDR3 length: 18 amino acids. V lost 0 bases to trimming and J lost 1 base; unmatched junction nucleotides: 9. Germline V gives CDR1 LGHNA, CDR2 YNFKEQ. DNA for the CDR3: TGTGCCAGCAGCCAAGAAAGAGTCGGGACAGGGCCGAACACTGAAGCTTTCTTT. Translation: CASSQERVGTGPNTEAFF.

The chain combines TRBV6-5 with TRBJ2-7; 10 bases match TRBD1. Germline CDR1 reads MNHEY; CDR2 reads SVGAGI. There are 15 residues in the CDR3. V trimming: 7 bases; J trimming: 2 bases; junction bases outside the gene matches: 8. CDR3 protein: CASKGQGPIPYEQYF. Written as DNA, the CDR3 is TGTGCCAGCAAGGGACAGGGGCCCATTCCCTACGAGCAGTACTTC.

The chain carries TRBV15 and TRBJ2-1; D gene unclear. Germline CDR1 is LNHNV and CDR2 is YYDKDF (reference sequence). Trimming left V 6 bases short and J 7 bases short, with 16 bases between. The CDR3 runs to 14 residues. The CDR3 sequence: CATSEPSKKNEQFF. CDR3 coding DNA: TGTGCCACCAGTGAGCCTAGTAAGAAGAATGAGCAGTTCTTC. Full variable domain (outside the CDR3, taken from reference TRBV15 and TRBJ2-1): DAMVIQNPRYQVTQFGKPVTLSCSQTLNHNVMYWYQQKSSQAPKLLFHYYDKDFNNEADTPDNFQSRRPNTSFCFLDIRSPGLGDTAMYLCATSEPSKKNEQFFGPGTRLTVL.

V gene TRBV27 combines with J gene TRBJ1-4; possibly TRBD1 for D (6 bases). Trimming removed 3 bases at V and 7 bases at J, with 12 bases between. CDR1 is MNHEY, CDR2 SMNVEV, per germline (reference sequence). The CDR3 spans 14 residues. Written as DNA, the CDR3 is TGTGCCAGCAGTTTCCAGGGGATCGGTGAAAAACTGTTTTTT. Protein: CASSFQGIGEKLFF.

V usage is TRBV30 and J usage is TRBJ1-3; no clear D gene. V was clipped by 0 bases and J by 4 bases, with 4 bases between them. Germline V gene sequence: CDR1 GTSNPN, CDR2 SVGIG (reference sequence). CDR3 length: 12 residues. The CDR3 spells CAWSVQGNTIYF. The CDR3 nucleotides read TGTGCCTGGAGTGTCCAAGGAAACACCATATATTTT.

In its sample, this clone was seen once. CDR3 DNA: TGCGCCAGCAGTGAGGCCTACTATTTCCCCCAGCATTTT. Amino acids: CASSEAYYFPQHF. This chain uses TRBV10-2 with TRBJ1-5; D remains unclear. Germline V lookup: CDR1 WSHSY, CDR2 SAAADI. Trimming took 2 bases from V and 10 from J, leaving 12 bases between them. The CDR3 is 13 residues long.

The chain has TRBV24-1 and TRBJ2-7, with D perhaps matching TRBD2 (6 bases). CDR1 and CDR2 (germline): KGHDR, SFDVKD. The germline V and J ends were trimmed by 7 bases and 2 bases, with 11 bases remaining between them. This CDR3 is built from 13 residues. The CDR3 sequence is CATSGGTTYEQYF. The CDR3, as DNA: TGTGCCACCAGCGGGGGAACTACCTACGAGCAGTACTTC.

This chain uses TRBV19 with TRBJ1-4; tentatively, D is TRBD1 (5 bases). CDR1 LNHDA and CDR2 SQIVND come from the germline V gene (reference sequence). The CDR3 is 15 residues long. The V gene lost 1 base and the J gene lost 10 bases, with 16 bases spanning the gap. Here the CDR3 reads CASSIGRQPLGKLFF. The CDR3 bases are TGTGCCAGTAGTATAGGGAGACAGCCGTTAGGAAAACTGTTTTTT.

J is TRBJ1-5 and V is TRBV19; a weak D match, TRBD1 (5 bases). Looked up from germline, CDR1 is LNHDA and CDR2 is SQIVND (reference sequence). This CDR3 has 16 residues. The V gene lost 2 bases and the J gene lost 0 bases, with 11 bases spanning the gap. Written as DNA, the CDR3 is TGTGCCAGTAGTATATGGGGCAGGGATAGCAATCAGCCCCAGCATTTT. It yields the protein CASSIWGRDSNQPQHF.

This clone was detected a few times. The rearrangement joins TRBV7-9 to TRBJ1-1; the D is unclear. The CDR3 has 14 amino acids. Germline CDR1 is SEHNR and CDR2 is FQNEAQ (reference sequence). Trimming cost V 5 bases and J 1 base, with 11 bases left between them. The CDR3 loop is CASSPRTGNTEAFF. The CDR3 DNA sequence: TGTGCCAGCAGCCCGAGAACCGGGAACACTGAAGCTTTCTTT.

The V gene is TRBV13, the J gene TRBJ2-1, with 9 bases aligning to TRBD2. The CDR3 consists of 16 residues. Germline CDR1 PRHDT, CDR2 FYEKMQ (reference sequence). V lost 3 bases to trimming and J lost 8 bases; unmatched junction nucleotides: 11. The CDR3 is CASSFRIAGVGDEQFF. The DNA of the CDR3 is TGTGCCAGCAGCTTCCGCATAGCGGGGGTGGGCGATGAGCAGTTCTTC.

The chain couples TRBV3-1 (or the pseudogene TRBV3-2) to TRBJ1-2, with 7 bases that match TRBD1. The CDR3 loop spans 15 amino acids. Germline V lookup: CDR1 LGHDT, CDR2 YNNKEL (reference sequence). Trimming at V came to 1 base and at J to 4 bases, leaving 6 bases not matched to a gene. The CDR3 bases are TGTGCCAGCAGCCAAGGGAAGGGGGCGGCCTATGGCTACACCTTC. It yields the protein CASSQGKGAAYGYTF.

The V call is TRBV27, the J call TRBJ2-5; D is possibly TRBD2 (6 bases). V was pared by 1 base and J by 3 bases, with 6 bases between. The CDR3 is made up of 13 amino acids. Germline lookup yields CDR1 MNHEY and CDR2 SMNVEV (reference sequence). The CDR3 spells CASSLWGEETQYF. The CDR3 DNA reads TGTGCCAGCAGTTTATGGGGGGAAGAGACCCAGTACTTC.

V usage is TRBV13 and J usage is TRBJ1-6; 9 positions match TRBD1. The germline V gene has CDR1 PRHDT and CDR2 FYEKMQ (reference sequence). V was clipped by 5 bases and J by 8 bases; unmatched bases: 10. The CDR3 is made up of 16 amino acids. CDR3 coding DNA: TGTGCCAGCAGCCCCCTCGGACAGGGGCGAGATTCACCCCTCCACTTT. It is translated as CASSPLGQGRDSPLHF.

In its sample, this clone was seen a few times. The chain employs TRBV30 and TRBJ2-1; 7 positions match TRBD1. With 1 base clipped from V and 5 bases from J, the junction kept 2 bases outside the gene matches. The CDR3 runs to 13 residues. Germline V gives CDR1 GTSNPN, CDR2 SVGIG (reference sequence). The CDR3 DNA is TGTGCCTGGAGTGCAGGGGGAAACAATGAGCAGTTCTTC. Translated: CAWSAGGNNEQFF.

The chain uses TRBV15 and TRBJ2-7, with TRBD2 matching 8 bases. Per the germline V gene, CDR1 is LNHNV and CDR2 is YYDKDF (reference sequence). Germline trimming cut 0 bases from V and 4 bases from J; bases unmatched to any gene: 8. The CDR3 is 16 residues long. CDR3 coding DNA: TGTGCCACCAGCAGAGATCGCGCGGGAGGTTCTTACGAGCAGTACTTC. Amino acids: CATSRDRAGGSYEQYF.

This clone appeared once. This sequence joins TRBV19 and TRBJ1-1; no reliable D call. Germline assignment: CDR1 LNHDA and CDR2 SQIVND (reference sequence). V lost 4 bases, J lost 1 base, and 16 bases lay in between. This CDR3 region has 16 residues. The CDR3 nucleotides read TGTGCCAGTAGTAAGGGCAACCAGCGGGGGAACACTGAAGCTTTCTTT. This encodes CASSKGNQRGNTEAFF.